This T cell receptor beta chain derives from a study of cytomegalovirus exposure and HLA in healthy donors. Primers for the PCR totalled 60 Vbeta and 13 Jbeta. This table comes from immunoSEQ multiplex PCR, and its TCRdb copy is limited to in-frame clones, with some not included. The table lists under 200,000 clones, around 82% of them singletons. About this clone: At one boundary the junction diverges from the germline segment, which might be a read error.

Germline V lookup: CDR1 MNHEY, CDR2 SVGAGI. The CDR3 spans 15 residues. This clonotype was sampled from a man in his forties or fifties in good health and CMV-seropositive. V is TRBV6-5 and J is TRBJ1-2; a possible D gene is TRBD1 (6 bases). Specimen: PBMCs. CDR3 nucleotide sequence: TGTGCCGGCAGTTCCCGGGGGGCAGGTCTCTATGGCTACACCTTC. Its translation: CAGSSRGAGLYGYTF.